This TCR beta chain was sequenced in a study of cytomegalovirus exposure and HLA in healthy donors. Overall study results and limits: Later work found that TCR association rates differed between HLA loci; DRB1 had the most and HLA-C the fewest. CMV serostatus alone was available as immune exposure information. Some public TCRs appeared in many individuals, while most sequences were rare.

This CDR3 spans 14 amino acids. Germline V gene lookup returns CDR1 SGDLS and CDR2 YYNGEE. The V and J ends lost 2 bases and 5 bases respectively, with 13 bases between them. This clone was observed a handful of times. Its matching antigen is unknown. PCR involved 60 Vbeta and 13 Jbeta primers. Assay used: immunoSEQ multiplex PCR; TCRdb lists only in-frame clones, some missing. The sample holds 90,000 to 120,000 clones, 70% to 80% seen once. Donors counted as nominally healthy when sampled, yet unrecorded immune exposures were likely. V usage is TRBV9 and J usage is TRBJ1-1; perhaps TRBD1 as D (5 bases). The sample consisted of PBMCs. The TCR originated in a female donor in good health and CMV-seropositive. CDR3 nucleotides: TGTGCCAGCAGCGTCGGGGGGGAGAGGACTGAAGCTTTCTTT. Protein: CASSVGGERTEAFF.